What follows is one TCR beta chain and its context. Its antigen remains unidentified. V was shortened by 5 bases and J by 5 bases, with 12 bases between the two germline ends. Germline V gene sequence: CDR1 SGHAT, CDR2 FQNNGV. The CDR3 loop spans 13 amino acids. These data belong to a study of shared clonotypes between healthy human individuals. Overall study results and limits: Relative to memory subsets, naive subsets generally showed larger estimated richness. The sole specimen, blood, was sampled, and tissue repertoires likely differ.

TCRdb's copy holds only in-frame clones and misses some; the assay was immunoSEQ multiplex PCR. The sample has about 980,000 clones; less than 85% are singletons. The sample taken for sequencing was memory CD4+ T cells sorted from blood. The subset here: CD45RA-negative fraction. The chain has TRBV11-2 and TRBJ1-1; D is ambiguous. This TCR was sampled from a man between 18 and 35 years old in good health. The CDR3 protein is CASSPQQNTEAFF. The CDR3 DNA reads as TGTGCCAGCAGCCCACAACAGAATACTGAAGCTTTCTTT.